Below, one T cell receptor beta chain is given with its context. Its antigen target is currently unknown. Base qualities are not recorded, but no much larger clone differs from it by a single base. Preparation of the library involved the immunoSEQ multiplex PCR assay. Imported from immuneACCESS, the table was reduced by TCRdb to in-frame sequences with V and J called. These copies leave out some clones; in studies compared against another copy, an unresolved V gene accounts for under half, and the cause of the remainder is not known. This sample comprises around 72,000 clones, 85% to 95% of them detected only once. 0.38% of the sample belongs to the ten largest clones. Trimming removed 6 bases from V and 9 bases from J, leaving 9 bases between the germline ends. CDR1 and CDR2 were assigned from the germline V gene as MNHEY and SVGAGI. The CDR3 runs 11 residues from the cysteine to the phenylalanine. The retained sequence is limited to the CDR3, 33 bases, with the frame set at the first base.

These data belong to a study of technical replicates of blood from a few donors (dated by TCRdb to about 2017). The sequence links TRBV6-5 to TRBJ2-1; the D region possibly corresponds to TRBD2 (5 bases align). The source is a human donor in good health. Material for sequencing was T cells isolated from PBMCs. The base sequence is TGTGCCAGCAGCCGAGAGGGTGAGCAGTTCTTC. Its translation is CASSREGEQFF.